Below, 8 T cell receptor beta chains from the same sample are listed, as sequenced in a study of metastatic and nonmetastatic thyroid tumors. TCRdb recomputed clones from the PCR reads via MiXCR. Here the sample spans around 37,000 clones, roughly a quarter being singletons. Patients were all untreated before their thyroid surgery. The sample consisted of blood. These receptors all come from a female donor with papillary thyroid cancer or a benign thyroid nodule (not recorded which). Some clones in this sample may be carry-over from other donors' samples.

To note about this clone: One junction end disagrees with the germline gene, perhaps due to a read error. This rearrangement joins TRBV6-1 to TRBJ2-5; D is unresolved. In germline, CDR1 is MNHNS, CDR2 SASEGT. This CDR3 has 12 amino acids. CDR3 amino acids: CASTLVQETHHF. The CDR3 DNA sequence: TGTGCCAGCACTCTAGTTCAAGAGACCCATCACTTC.

This clone was found many times. The DNA of the CDR3 is TGTGCCAGCAGCCTAACCGCAACTAATGAAAAACTGTTTTTT. It translates to CASSLTATNEKLFF. This chain joins TRBV7-2 and TRBJ1-4; no clear D. CDR1 and CDR2 (germline): SGHTA, FQGNSA. This CDR3 has 14 amino acids. The V and J ends lost 5 bases and 0 bases respectively, with 7 bases between them.

The chain joins TRBV19 to TRBJ1-1, with D unclear. This CDR3 contains 15 residues. Trimming cost V 5 bases and J 0 bases, with 13 bases left between them. Germline lookup yields CDR1 LNHDA and CDR2 SQIVND (reference sequence). The CDR3 loop reads CASSFPGYVNTEAFF. The CDR3 DNA sequence: TGTGCCAGTAGTTTTCCCGGATATGTGAACACTGAAGCTTTCTTT.

This clone showed up many times. An end of the junction does not agree with germline; a read error may underlie this. Different DNA sequences within this sample yield the same CDR3. The chain combines TRBV6-2 or TRBV6-3 with TRBJ1-2; D unresolved. Germline CDR1 reads MNHEY; CDR2 reads SVGEGT. The CDR3 runs to 13 residues. This CDR3 is CASSYRDNYGHTF. CDR3 nucleotides: TGTGCCAGCAGTTACCGGGATAACTATGGCCACACCTTC.

This clone was recorded only once. V usage is TRBV9 and J usage is TRBJ2-7, with D tentatively TRBD2 (5 bases). This CDR3 has 13 amino acids. V dropped 4 bases and J dropped 6 bases, with 14 bases sitting between them. The germline V gene has CDR1 SGDLS and CDR2 YYNGEE. The CDR3 region has the DNA TGTGCCAGCAGCCCCGGTCGGGGTGTCGAGCAGTACTTC. As protein: CASSPGRGVEQYF.

The genes are TRBV18 and TRBJ2-7; TRBD1 matches 7 bases. The germline CDR1 and CDR2 sequences are KGHSH and LQKENI. There are 14 residues in the CDR3. The J segment lost 1 base and the V segment lost 3 bases, leaving 3 bases of the junction unmatched. CDR3 DNA: TGTGCCAGCTCACCCGGGACAGCGTCCTACGAGCAGTACTTC. Translated: CASSPGTASYEQYF.

This chain uses TRBV5-1 with TRBJ2-1; unclear D gene. The CDR3 length is 13 residues. The V end was cut by 3 bases, the J end by 5 bases, with 9 bases between. The germline gives CDR1 SGHRS, CDR2 YFSETQ. CDR3 nucleotides: TGCGCCAGCAGCTCTTCTATCAACAATGAGCAGTTCTTC. Protein product: CASSSSINNEQFF.

This clone showed up many times. The J gene is TRBJ2-7, the V gene TRBV5-4, with 7 bases identical to TRBD2. Losses at the gene ends were 10 bases for V and 3 bases for J; bases not matched to a gene: 10. The germline V gene encodes CDR1 SGHNT and CDR2 YYREEE (reference sequence). The CDR3 covers 13 residues. In nucleotides, the CDR3 is TGTGCCGTCGGAGGAGCGGGACGCTACGAGCAGTACTTC. This encodes CAVGGAGRYEQYF.